The 13 T cell receptor beta chains given below trace back to one sample, sequenced in a study of PD-1 blockade in classical Hodgkin lymphoma. Generated by immunoSEQ multiplex PCR, the TCRdb table keeps only in-frame clones and is missing some. The repertoire includes tens of thousands of clones, 85% of them detected once, and 2% to 3% sits in the top ten. There was relapse after autologous stem cell transplantation in every patient, and there was variation in brentuximab vedotin exposure. Using magnetic negative selection, the CD4+ T cells were separated out of thawed PBMCs. Sequenced material: CD4+ T cells from blood, taken at baseline. All receptors come from a human donor with classical Hodgkin lymphoma.

The CDR3 DNA reads as TGTGCCAGCAGCCCCGGGACAGGACAAAGTAAGCTGTTTTTT. Amino acids: CASSPGTGQSKLFF. This sequence joins TRBV6-5 and TRBJ2-2; 8 nucleotides align to TRBD1. V was pared by 6 bases and J by 12 bases, with 12 bases of the junction left unmatched. CDR3 length: 14 residues. CDR1 MNHEY and CDR2 SVGAGI come from the germline V gene.

The rearrangement uses TRBV25-1 and TRBJ1-2; D ambiguous. Germline lookup yields CDR1 MGHDK and CDR2 SYGVNS. CDR3 length: 11 residues. Deletions cut 4 bases from V and 8 bases from J, with 8 bases between. The CDR3 sequence: CASSGNSGYTF. In DNA, the CDR3 is TGTGCCAGCAGTGGTAACAGCGGCTACACCTTC.

The sample holds one count of this clone. The chain is built from TRBV28 and TRBJ2-7, with 9 bases fitting TRBD1. This CDR3 spans 15 amino acids. Trimming cost V 3 bases and J 2 bases; bases outside gene matches: 5. The V gene's germline CDR1 is MDHEN and CDR2 SYDVKM. This CDR3 reads CASSFRDRAAYEQYF. CDR3 coding DNA: TGTGCCAGCAGTTTCCGGGACAGGGCTGCCTACGAGCAGTACTTC.

This clone occurred a few times. This sequence joins TRBV9 and TRBJ1-2; perhaps TRBD1 as D (6 bases). Trimming cost V 6 bases and J 2 bases, with 11 bases left between them. The germline V gene encodes CDR1 SGDLS and CDR2 YYNGEE. The CDR3 is 13 residues long. CDR3 residues: CASNLGQNYGYTF. CDR3 bases: TGTGCCAGCAATCTTGGACAGAACTATGGCTACACCTTC.

In DNA form, the CDR3 reads TGTGCCAGCAGTGAGACGGGACAGGCGAGCCTTGGCTACACCTTC. Amino acid sequence: CASSETGQASLGYTF. The genes are TRBV6-1 and TRBJ1-2, with TRBD1 matching over 8 bases. After removal of 3 bases from V and 7 bases from J, the junction contained 10 bases not matched to a gene. The CDR3 totals 15 residues. Per germline, CDR1 MNHNS and CDR2 SASEGT.

This clone was seen more than once but under ten times. The same CDR3 can be traced to other DNA sequences in this sample. The V gene is TRBV15, the J gene TRBJ2-7, with D perhaps TRBD1 (5 bases). V lost 4 bases to trimming and J lost 5 bases, with 9 bases between them. CDR3 length equals 12 residues. Per germline, CDR1 LNHNV and CDR2 YYDKDF (reference sequence). The CDR3 loop reads CATSNQGNEQYF. DNA for the CDR3: TGTGCCACCAGCAATCAGGGTAACGAGCAGTACTTC.

This clone was detected once. The chain links TRBV5-1 to TRBJ1-2; the D is unclear. Deletions cut 0 bases from V and 2 bases from J, with 14 bases between. Germline lookup yields CDR1 SGHRS and CDR2 YFSETQ. The CDR3 sequence is 16 residues long. The CDR3 DNA follows: TGCGCCAGCAGCTTGGACAGCACCGAAAAAAACTATGGCTACACCTTC. Amino acids: CASSLDSTEKNYGYTF.

The chain joins TRBV7-9 to TRBJ2-1, with 8 positions matching TRBD1. This CDR3 is 17 amino acids long. J lost 5 bases, V lost 1 base, and 10 bases had no gene match. Germline-derived CDR1 and CDR2 are SEHNR and FQNEAQ (reference sequence). CDR3 sequence: CASSLDPTGTGDNEQFF. CDR3 DNA: TGTGCCAGCAGCTTAGACCCTACCGGGACAGGTGACAATGAGCAGTTCTTC.

The V gene is TRBV6-4, the J gene TRBJ1-1; no firm D call. The V end lost 5 bases, the J end lost 7 bases, and 11 bases lay between the germline ends. Germline CDR1 MRHNA, CDR2 SNTAGT. The CDR3 consists of 12 residues. The CDR3 DNA reads as TGTGCCAGCAGTCCTGAGCAGATTGAAGCTTTCTTT. This sequence encodes CASSPEQIEAFF.

The chain couples TRBV6-5 to TRBJ1-1; TRBD1 agrees at 7 bases. This CDR3 has 13 amino acids. Trimming removed 6 bases from V and 7 bases from J; junction bases left unmatched: 8. Per the germline V gene, CDR1 is MNHEY and CDR2 is SVGAGI. The CDR3 spells CASRQGQTHEAFF. The CDR3 bases are TGTGCCAGCAGGCAGGGACAGACCCATGAAGCTTTCTTT.

The sample holds a few counts of this clone. This chain connects TRBV6-1 to TRBJ1-3; 7 positions match TRBD1. The germline gives CDR1 MNHNS, CDR2 SASEGT. The CDR3 extends over 15 amino acids. The ends lost 5 bases at V and 0 bases at J; junction bases unmatched: 4. For the CDR3, the DNA is TGTGCCAGCAGTCCCTGGGACAGCTCTGGAAACACCATATATTTT. It yields the protein CASSPWDSSGNTIYF.

J is TRBJ1-5 and V is TRBV5-6; maybe TRBD1 (5 bases). The CDR3 loop spans 15 amino acids. V was clipped by 1 base and J by 5 bases, with 13 bases between them. Looked up from germline, CDR1 is SGHDT and CDR2 is YYEEEE. CDR3 sequence reads: CASSLWGRNDQPQHF. The CDR3 region has the DNA TGTGCCAGCAGCTTGTGGGGCAGGAACGATCAGCCCCAGCATTTT.

This sequence joins TRBV28 and TRBJ2-3; TRBD1 matches 9 bases. Germline V gene data show CDR1 as MDHEN and CDR2 as SYDVKM. The CDR3 loop spans 15 amino acids. V was clipped by 6 bases and J by 1 base; unmatched bases: 5. CDR3 nucleotide sequence: TGTGCCAGCAGGGTCAGGACAGGGGGCACAGATACGCAGTATTTT. The encoded protein is CASRVRTGGTDTQYF.